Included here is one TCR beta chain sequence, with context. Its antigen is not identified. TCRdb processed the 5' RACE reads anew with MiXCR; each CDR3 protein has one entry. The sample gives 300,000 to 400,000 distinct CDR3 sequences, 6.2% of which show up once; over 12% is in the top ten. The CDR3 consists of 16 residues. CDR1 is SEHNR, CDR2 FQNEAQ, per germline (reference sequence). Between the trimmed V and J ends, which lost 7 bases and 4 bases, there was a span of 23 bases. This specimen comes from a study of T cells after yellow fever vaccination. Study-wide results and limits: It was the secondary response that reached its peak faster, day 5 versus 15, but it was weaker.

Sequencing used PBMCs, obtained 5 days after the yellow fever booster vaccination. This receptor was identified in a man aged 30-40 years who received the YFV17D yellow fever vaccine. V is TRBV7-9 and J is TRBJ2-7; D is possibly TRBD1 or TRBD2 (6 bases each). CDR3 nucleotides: TGTGCCAGCACCTGGGGGGCTTCCAGCCACCCTTACGAGCAGTACTTC. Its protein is CASTWGASSHPYEQYF.